This T cell receptor (beta chain) derives from a study of identical twins. CDR3 length: 17 residues. V lost 5 bases to trimming and J lost 5 bases, with 24 bases between them. In the case of this clonotype: Its antigen is not identified.

TCRdb itself ran the 5' RACE reads through MiXCR, one entry per CDR3 protein. Here the sample spans 600,000 to 700,000 distinct CDR3 sequences, 21% being singletons. Whole-study findings and limits: Cord blood beta clonotypes that were abundant carried fewer insertions, and memory repertoires showed no such trend. The authors drew conclusions from cross-sectional statistical analysis rather than following the same donors.

The data were also submitted as part of a second study, on T cells expressing NK-cell markers.

The sample taken for sequencing was PBMCs. This clonotype was sampled from a woman between 18 and 29 years old in good health. The V call is TRBV12-3 or TRBV12-4, the J call TRBJ2-5, with D perhaps assigned TRBD1 or TRBD2 (5 bases each). CDR3 bases: TGTGCCAGCAGTCACCCCGGGCCAAAGGTGGGACGGGAGACCCAGTACTTC. It codes for CASSHPGPKVGRETQYF.